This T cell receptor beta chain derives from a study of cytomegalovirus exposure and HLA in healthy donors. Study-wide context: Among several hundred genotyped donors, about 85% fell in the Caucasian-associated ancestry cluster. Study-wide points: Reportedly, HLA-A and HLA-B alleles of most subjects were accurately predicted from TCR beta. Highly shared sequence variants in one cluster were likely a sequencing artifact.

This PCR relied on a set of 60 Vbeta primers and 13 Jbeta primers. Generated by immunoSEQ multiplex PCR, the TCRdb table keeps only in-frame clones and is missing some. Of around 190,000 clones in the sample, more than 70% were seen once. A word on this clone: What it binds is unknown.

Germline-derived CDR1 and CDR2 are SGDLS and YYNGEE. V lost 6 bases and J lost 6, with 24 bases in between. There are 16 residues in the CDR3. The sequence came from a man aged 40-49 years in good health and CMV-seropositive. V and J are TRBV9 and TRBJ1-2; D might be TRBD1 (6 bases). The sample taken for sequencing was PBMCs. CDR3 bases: TGTGCCAGCAAGATGTCCCCGACCTCAACAGGGCATGGCTACACCTTC. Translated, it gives CASKMSPTSTGHGYTF.